This T cell receptor beta chain was identified in a study of metastatic and nonmetastatic thyroid tumors. MiXCR re-clonotyped the PCR reads for TCRdb. The table has about 24,000 clones, around a fifth seen once. Thyroid surgery took place with no prior treatment in any patient. Germline V gene data show CDR1 as LNHNV and CDR2 as YYDKDF (reference sequence). This CDR3 region has 15 residues. V lost 7 bases to trimming and J lost 8 bases; unmatched junction nucleotides: 14. This chain joins TRBV15 and TRBJ2-1; 7 positions match TRBD1. What was sequenced was blood. The sequence came from a male donor with papillary thyroid cancer or a benign thyroid nodule (not recorded which). Some clones in this sample may be carry-over from other donors' samples. The CDR3 coding sequence is TGTGCCACCATAAATGCCGCACAGGGGATAGATGAGCAGTTCTTC. Translating gives CATINAAQGIDEQFF.